A single sample is the source of the 14 T cell receptor beta chains below, sequenced in a study of T-cell reconstitution after alpha-beta-depleted transplantation in children. Unique molecular identifiers featured in how the TCRbeta library was prepared. One entry per CDR3 protein, called by TCRdb with MiXCR from the PCR reads. The table lists 250,000 to 300,000 distinct CDR3 sequences, around a tenth of them singletons. This material consisted of PBMCs, taken before TCRalphabeta/CD19-depleted stem cell transplant. The origin of the receptors is a boy under two years old with acute myeloid leukemia, due to receive a stem cell transplant.

This clonotype was detected many times. This chain connects TRBV7-9 to TRBJ1-2; the D gene is possibly TRBD1 (5 bases). The germline gives CDR1 SEHNR, CDR2 FQNEAQ (reference sequence). The ends were cut back, 0 bases at V and 8 bases at J, with 19 bases in the middle. The CDR3 spans 16 residues. CDR3 amino acids: CASSLATMGQGEGYTF. The CDR3 DNA sequence: TGTGCCAGCAGCTTAGCTACAATGGGGCAGGGTGAAGGCTACACCTTC.

The chain links TRBV5-1 to TRBJ1-1; 10 bases are shared with TRBD1. V lost 6 bases and J lost 6; bases outside the gene matches: 5. This CDR3 is built from 13 residues. Germline V gene lookup returns CDR1 SGHRS and CDR2 YFSETQ. The CDR3 sequence is CASTRDRGPEAFF. The CDR3 DNA reads as TGCGCCAGCACCAGGGACAGGGGCCCTGAAGCTTTCTTT.

For this clonotype: With a much larger clone just one base away, this may be a read error. The final CDR3 position lacks the conserved phenylalanine or tryptophan, pointing to a likely read error. The V gene is TRBV20-1, the J gene TRBJ2-5, with TRBD2 matching over 8 bases. The germline V gene has CDR1 DFQATT and CDR2 SNEGSKA (reference sequence). The CDR3 is 12 residues long. Unmatched junction bases numbered 3, after V lost 5 bases and J lost 4 bases. CDR3 region: CSAETSVETQYV. The CDR3 nucleotides read TGCAGTGCTGAGACTAGCGTAGAGACCCAGTACGTC.

There are many counts of this clonotype. V usage is TRBV7-3 and J usage is TRBJ2-3, with TRBD2 matching over 11 bases. Unmatched junction bases numbered 1, after V lost 3 bases and J lost 2 bases. Germline CDR1 and CDR2: SGHTA and FQGTGA. The CDR3 is 15 amino acids. In nucleotides, the CDR3 is TGTGCCAGCAGCTTTAGCGGGGGGGCCACAGATACGCAGTATTTT. Its protein is CASSFSGGATDTQYF.

There are a few counts of this clonotype. The CDR3 spells CASSYWRGVGSGSLGYNEQFF. Here the CDR3 DNA reads TGTGCCAGCAGTTATTGGAGGGGCGTAGGTAGCGGGAGCCTGGGATACAATGAGCAGTTCTTC. This chain links TRBV6-2 or TRBV6-3 with TRBJ2-1, with TRBD2 matching 9 bases. The CDR3 runs 21 residues. Looked up from germline, CDR1 is MNHEY and CDR2 is SVGEGT. V was pared by 3 bases and J by 4 bases, with 22 bases of the junction left unmatched.

About this clonotype itself: A much bigger clone sits one base away, suggesting this may be a read error. The V and J genes are TRBV28 and TRBJ2-7; 7 nucleotides align to TRBD1. Germline CDR1 is MDHEN and CDR2 is SYDVKM. This CDR3 has 17 residues. Germline trimming cut 5 bases from V and 0 bases from J; bases unmatched to any gene: 13. CDR3 coding DNA: TGTGCCAGCAGTCCAAGACTGGACAGGTTCCTCTCCTACGAGCAGTACTTC. Translated: CASSPRLDRFLSYEQYF. Looking up the rest from reference TRBV28 and TRBJ2-7 gives the full variable domain: DVKVTQSSRYLVKRTGEKVFLECVQDMDHENMFWYRQDPGLGLRLIYFSYDVKMKEKGDIPEGYSVSREKKERFSLILESASTNQTSMYLCASSPRLDRFLSYEQYFGPGTRLTVT.

This clonotype has just one count. The J gene is TRBJ2-3, the V gene TRBV2; 7 bases line up with TRBD1. Germline-derived CDR1 and CDR2 are SNHLY and FYNNEI. The V segment lost 7 bases and the J segment 5 bases; nucleotides outside the gene matches: 6. This CDR3 is 13 amino acids long. This CDR3 is CASNDGQVDTQYF. CDR3 DNA: TGTGCCAGCAACGACGGACAGGTAGATACGCAGTATTTT.

The chain has TRBV20-1 and TRBJ2-4; 12 positions match TRBD2. Germline trimming cut 5 bases from V and 7 bases from J; bases unmatched to any gene: 6. Per the germline V gene, CDR1 is DFQATT and CDR2 is SNEGSKA (reference sequence). The CDR3 is 14 residues long. The CDR3 nucleotides are TGCAGTGCTCGCAGACTAGCGGGAGACAACATTCAGTACTTC. Translated, it gives CSARRLAGDNIQYF.

This clonotype showed up just a few times. The chain carries TRBV11-1 and TRBJ2-7, with 15 bases that match TRBD2. Trimming at V came to 0 bases and at J to 3 bases, leaving 0 bases not matched to a gene. The CDR3 length is 16 residues. The germline CDR1 and CDR2 sequences are SGHAT and FQDESV (reference sequence). The CDR3 loop reads CASSLAGLAGGYEQYF. The DNA for the CDR3 is TGTGCCAGCAGCTTAGCGGGACTAGCGGGAGGCTACGAGCAGTACTTC. Combining the CDR3 with reference TRBV11-1 and TRBJ2-7 gives the whole variable domain EAEVAQSPRYKITEKSQAVAFWCDPISGHATLYWYRQILGQGPELLVQFQDESVVDDSQLPKDRFSAERLKGVDSTLKIQPAELGDSAMYLCASSLAGLAGGYEQYFGPGTRLTVT.

The sample holds many counts of this clonotype. The V and J genes are TRBV19 and TRBJ1-1; D unclear. Per the germline V gene, CDR1 is LNHDA and CDR2 is SQIVND (reference sequence). The CDR3 totals 13 residues. V lost 3 bases to trimming and J lost 1 base, with 6 bases between them. The CDR3 bases are TGTGCCAGTAGTATGAGAGGGAACACTGAAGCTTTCTTT. It codes for CASSMRGNTEAFF.

This clonotype showed up many times. The DNA of the CDR3 is TGTGCCAGCAGCGCTACCGGGAGTTTGGCTGAAGCTTTCTTT. It specifies CASSATGSLAEAFF. The rearrangement uses TRBV5-5 and TRBJ1-1; no reliable D call. V was cut by 4 bases and J by 6 bases, with 16 bases left in between. The CDR3 totals 14 residues. Germline-derived CDR1 and CDR2 are SGHKS and YYEKEE (reference sequence).

At least ten counts were recorded for this clonotype. In nucleotides, the CDR3 is TGCAGTGCTAGACCCAGGGGGCGTGGAGAGACCCAGTACTTC. It is translated as CSARPRGRGETQYF. V and J are TRBV20-1 and TRBJ2-5; 8 bases map to TRBD1. Trimming took 2 bases from V and 4 from J; bases not matched to a gene: 6. Germline-derived CDR1 and CDR2 are DFQATT and SNEGSKA (reference sequence). CDR3 length: 14 residues.

This clonotype has ten or more counts. The rearrangement uses TRBV20-1 and TRBJ2-3, with D possibly being TRBD2 (5 bases). CDR3 length: 14 residues. Deletions cut 0 bases from V and 3 bases from J, with 10 bases between. The germline V gene has CDR1 DFQATT and CDR2 SNEGSKA (reference sequence). The chain's CDR3 is CSARDGSGTDTQYF. In DNA, the CDR3 is TGCAGTGCTAGAGATGGGAGCGGAACAGATACGCAGTATTTT.

This clonotype has only a few counts. This rearrangement joins TRBV7-2 to TRBJ2-4, with D perhaps TRBD1 (5 bases). This CDR3 comprises 16 residues. Germline V CDR1 and CDR2: SGHTA, FQGNSA. Trimming stripped 5 bases from V and 0 bases from J, with 14 bases between. In DNA, the CDR3 is TGTGCCAGCAGCCCACGGACATTGTTAGCCAAAAACATTCAGTACTTC. Translated, it gives CASSPRTLLAKNIQYF.